Listed below are T cell receptor beta chains from one sample, sequenced in a study of blood T cell repertoires in COVID-19. Using immunoSEQ multiplex PCR, the repertoire was profiled, and TCRdb retains in-frame clones only, with some absent. Here the sample spans roughly 100,000 clones, approximately 86% being singletons. The sequenced sample was peripheral blood. The receptor source for this set is a woman in her forties or fifties with COVID-19, enrolled during active disease. Each CDR3 is given with its conserved first and last residue. Each record gives: D gene, clone size, J gene, V gene, CDR3 protein, CDR3 DNA. A D gene is named only where the DNA matches it firmly. Clone size appears in some rows only: once, few, many, or a class for an expanded clone.

>TRBD1|few|TRBJ2-5|TRBV3-1/TRBV3-2
CASSQDGSRTGTETQYF
TGTGCCAGCAGCCAAGATGGTAGTAGGACAGGGACAGAGACCCAGTACTTC
>TRBD2|-|TRBJ2-1|TRBV5-1
CASSLGLGLAGANEQFF
TGCGCCAGCAGCTTGGGCCTGGGACTAGCGGGGGCCAATGAGCAGTTCTTC
>-|-|TRBJ1-1|TRBV5-1
CASSLDRRGTAEAFF
TGCGCCAGCAGCTTGGACCGCAGGGGCACTGCTGAAGCTTTCTTT
>-|-|TRBJ2-7|TRBV7-9
CASRQGGGAKYTQQYF
TGTGCCAGCAGACAAGGAGGGGGGGCCAAGTATACCCAGCAGTACTTC
>-|-|TRBJ2-2|TRBV24-1
CATSDYGGSVTGELFF
TGTGCCACCAGTGATTACGGGGGATCGGTCACCGGGGAGCTGTTTTTT
>TRBD1|-|TRBJ1-1|TRBV12-5
CASGPGTGATEAFF
TGTGCTAGTGGTCCCGGGACAGGGGCCACTGAAGCTTTCTTT
>-|-|TRBJ2-1|TRBV19
CASSIAGGLSYNEQFF
TGTGCCAGTAGTATAGCGGGGGGCCTCTCCTACAATGAGCAGTTCTTC
>-|many|TRBJ1-5|TRBV2
CASSEYGEGAFQHF
TGTGCCAGCAGTGAGTACGGCGAAGGGGCGTTCCAGCATTTT
>-|-|TRBJ1-1|TRBV19
CASSIFGQYEAFF
TGTGCCAGTAGTATATTTGGACAGTATGAAGCTTTCTTT
>TRBD1|-|TRBJ2-2|TRBV11-3
CASSFSQGAYTGELFF
TGTGCCAGCAGCTTCTCCCAGGGGGCGTACACCGGGGAGCTGTTTTTT
>-|once|TRBJ2-3|TRBV11-3
CASSLEGGDTQYF
TGTGCCAGCAGCTTAGAAGGGGGAGATACGCAGTATTTT
>-|-|TRBJ1-5|TRBV6-6
CASSYAELNQPQHF
TGTGCCAGCAGTTACGCTGAGCTGAATCAGCCCCAGCATTTT
>-|-|TRBJ1-2|TRBV12-3/TRBV12-4
CASSYDSYYGYTF
TGTGCCAGCAGCTACGACAGCTACTATGGCTACACCTTC
>-|-|TRBJ2-2|TRBV6-1
CASSEEWRAGELFF
TGTGCCAGCAGTGAAGAGTGGCGGGCCGGGGAGCTGTTTTTT
>-|-|TRBJ1-5|TRBV19
CAGSIPGGLNQPQHF
TGTGCCGGTAGTATCCCGGGAGGCCTCAATCAGCCCCAGCATTTT
>-|-|TRBJ2-7|TRBV3-1/TRBV3-2
CASSQVSFTAYEQYF
TGTGCCAGCAGCCAAGTTAGTTTTACAGCCTACGAGCAGTACTTC
>TRBD2|-|TRBJ2-5|TRBV5-1
CASSLLTSGGVGETQYF
TGCGCCAGCAGCTTGCTGACTAGCGGGGGGGTCGGGGAGACCCAGTACTTC
>TRBD1|-|TRBJ2-7|TRBV3-1/TRBV3-2
CASSRDRGLYEQYF
TGTGCCAGCAGTCGGGACAGGGGGCTCTACGAGCAGTACTTC
>TRBD1|few|TRBJ1-2|TRBV10-3
CAISADRGPRGYTF
TGTGCCATCAGTGCTGACAGGGGGCCTCGAGGCTACACCTTC
>-|-|TRBJ1-3|TRBV30
CAWSTLAVFSGNTIYF
TGTGCCTGGAGTACTTTAGCCGTCTTTTCGGGAAACACCATATATTTT
>-|-|TRBJ1-1|TRBV5-8
CASSLTLNTEAFF
TGTGCCAGCAGCCTAACTTTGAACACTGAAGCTTTCTTT
>TRBD2|-|TRBJ2-2|TRBV10-3
CAIRGTSGYTGELFF
TGTGCCATCAGAGGAACTAGCGGGTACACCGGGGAGCTGTTTTTT
>TRBD1|-|TRBJ2-7|TRBV6-2/TRBV6-3
CASSHRTGGIHEQYF
TGTGCCAGCAGTCATAGGACAGGGGGTATCCACGAGCAGTACTTC
>TRBD2|-|TRBJ2-3|TRBV6-1
CASSAQKTSGGAFDTQYF
TGTGCCAGCAGTGCCCAGAAGACTAGCGGGGGGGCCTTTGATACGCAGTATTTT
>TRBD2|-|TRBJ2-3|TRBV4-3
CASSQATSGGTDTQYF
TGCGCCAGCAGCCAAGCGACTAGCGGGGGTACAGATACGCAGTATTTT
>TRBD1|-|TRBJ1-3|TRBV30
CAYSGQVGNTIYF
TGTGCCTACTCGGGACAGGTTGGAAACACCATATATTTT
>TRBD2|-|TRBJ2-1|TRBV7-3
CASSPSGRGDLEQFF
TGTGCCAGCAGCCCCTCGGGGCGGGGGGACCTTGAGCAGTTCTTC
>TRBD1|-|TRBJ1-6|TRBV2
CASSEWGQYNSPLHF
TGTGCCAGCAGTGAATGGGGACAGTATAATTCACCCCTCCACTTT
>TRBD1|-|TRBJ1-6|TRBV7-9
CASSLAGGTGGLNSPLHF
TGTGCCAGCAGCTTAGCAGGCGGGACAGGGGGATTGAATTCACCCCTCCACTTT
>-|many|TRBJ1-1|TRBV19
CASRLGAGSEAFF
TGTGCCAGTAGACTCGGGGCGGGATCTGAAGCTTTCTTT
>TRBD1|-|TRBJ1-1|TRBV11-2
CASSSDRGTEAFF
TGTGCCAGCAGCTCGGACAGGGGCACTGAAGCTTTCTTT
>-|-|TRBJ1-1|TRBV30
CAWSVATTNTEAFF
TGTGCCTGGAGTGTCGCGACAACTAACACTGAAGCTTTCTTT
>-|-|TRBJ1-6|TRBV5-4
CASSPGSYSPLHF
TGTGCCAGCAGCCCAGGGTCGTATTCACCCCTCCACTTT
>-|-|TRBJ2-1|TRBV2
CAATLGGGGNEQFF
TGTGCCGCCACCCTAGGGGGCGGAGGGAATGAGCAGTTCTTC
>TRBD1|-|TRBJ2-5|TRBV11-2
CASSPPGQGEETQYF
TGTGCCAGCAGCCCTCCGGGACAGGGGGAGGAGACCCAGTACTTC
>-|-|TRBJ1-6|TRBV7-9
CASSLVGRGNSPLHF
TGTGCCAGCAGCTTAGTAGGTAGGGGGAATTCACCCCTCCACTTT
>TRBD1|-|TRBJ1-1|TRBV7-9
CASSPWDRDSKNTEAFF
TGTGCCAGCAGCCCCTGGGACAGGGACTCAAAGAACACTGAAGCTTTCTTT
>-|-|TRBJ2-5|TRBV12-3/TRBV12-4
CASSGTFKTQYF
TGTGCCAGCAGTGGCACCTTCAAGACCCAGTACTTC
>-|-|TRBJ1-1|TRBV6-2/TRBV6-3
CASSYSTGTEAFF
TGTGCCAGCAGTTACTCGACTGGGACTGAAGCTTTCTTT
>TRBD2|-|TRBJ2-2|TRBV28
CASTPGGAFSVELFF
TGTGCCAGCACCCCGGGGGGGGCCTTTTCTGTGGAGCTGTTTTTT
>-|-|TRBJ1-1|TRBV4-1
CASSQGESAFF
TGCGCCAGCAGCCAAGGCGAGTCGGCTTTCTTT
>-|-|TRBJ2-7|TRBV7-6
CASSHRGQGYEQYF
TGTGCCAGCAGCCATAGGGGTCAAGGCTACGAGCAGTACTTC
>-|-|TRBJ2-2|TRBV3-1/TRBV3-2
CASSPSNTGELFF
TGTGCCAGCAGCCCCTCGAACACCGGGGAGCTGTTTTTT
>TRBD1|once|TRBJ1-1|TRBV18
CASSPVYRGLNTEAFF
TGTGCCAGCTCACCGGTATACAGGGGACTGAACACTGAAGCTTTCTTT
>TRBD1|-|TRBJ2-3|TRBV5-4
CASSLIGQGAKDTQYF
TGTGCCAGCAGCTTGATCGGGCAGGGGGCGAAGGATACGCAGTATTTT
>-|few|TRBJ2-7|TRBV5-1
CASSLGRGQAYEQYF
TGCGCCAGCAGCTTGGGGAGAGGGCAGGCCTACGAGCAGTACTTC
>TRBD2|-|TRBJ2-1|TRBV6-2/TRBV6-3
CASSYSALAGGPADEQFF
TGTGCCAGCAGTTACTCCGCGTTAGCGGGGGGGCCGGCGGATGAGCAGTTCTTC
>TRBD1|-|TRBJ1-1|TRBV5-1
CASSLAGSGQRNTEAFF
TGCGCCAGCAGCTTGGCCGGATCGGGACAGAGGAACACTGAAGCTTTCTTT
>TRBD1|-|TRBJ1-4|TRBV27
CASSRDRGLTTNEKLFF
TGTGCCAGCAGCCGCGACAGGGGACTTACAACTAATGAAAAACTGTTTTTT
>TRBD1|-|TRBJ2-7|TRBV7-9
CASSSGTASEQYF
TGTGCCAGCAGTTCCGGGACAGCTAGCGAGCAGTACTTC
>TRBD2|-|TRBJ2-3|TRBV5-1
CASSPGTSGGDTQYF
TGCGCCAGCAGCCCCGGGACTAGCGGGGGGGATACGCAGTATTTT
>TRBD1|-|TRBJ1-1|TRBV3-1/TRBV3-2
CASSPYLTGRGNTEAFF
TGTGCCAGCAGCCCTTACCTGACAGGGCGAGGAAACACTGAAGCTTTCTTT
>-|-|TRBJ1-1|TRBV2
CASRLWESMNTEAFF
TGTGCCAGCAGGCTTTGGGAGAGCATGAACACTGAAGCTTTCTTT
>-|-|TRBJ2-5|TRBV4-2
CASSQVGLRGETQETQYF
TGTGCCAGCAGCCAAGTCGGGTTACGCGGGGAGACCCAAGAGACCCAGTACTTC
>TRBD1|-|TRBJ2-4|TRBV11-2
CASSSRIGTGVTKNIQYF
TGTGCCAGCAGCTCGAGGATCGGGACAGGGGTGACCAAAAACATTCAGTACTTC
>TRBD1|-|TRBJ1-1|TRBV9
CASSPLSAGGNTEAFF
TGTGCCAGCAGCCCCCTTTCGGCAGGGGGGAACACTGAAGCTTTCTTT
>TRBD1|-|TRBJ1-1|TRBV27
CASSGWTGFGTEAFF
TGTGCCAGCAGTGGGTGGACAGGGTTTGGGACTGAAGCTTTCTTT
>TRBD1|-|TRBJ2-7|TRBV6-5
CASTPEDRGYEQYF
TGTGCCAGCACTCCCGAGGACAGGGGCTACGAGCAGTACTTC
>-|-|TRBJ2-3|TRBV5-1
CASSLAVRGSTDTQYF
TGCGCCAGCAGCTTGGCGGTGCGGGGCAGCACAGATACGCAGTATTTT
>TRBD1|-|TRBJ1-1|TRBV19
CASRTTGTTREAFF
TGTGCCAGTAGAACGACAGGGACGACCCGTGAAGCTTTCTTT